The 27 T cell receptor beta chains below all came from one sample that was sequenced in a study of T cells after posttransplantation cyclophosphamide. Sequenced by immunoSEQ multiplex PCR; TCRdb stores in-frame clones only, minus some. The sample shows thousands of clones, 89% of them seen only once. The sequencing input was memory CD4+ T cells sorted from PBMCs. The receptors were sampled from a woman aged 55-70 years in good health, CMV-negative, and a related stem cell transplant donor.

V gene TRBV10-3 combines with J gene TRBJ2-3, with 10 bases that match TRBD2. Germline V gives CDR1 ENHRY, CDR2 SYGVKD. J gave up 0 bases and V 2 bases, and 8 bases lay outside the gene matches. This CDR3 has 18 residues. The CDR3 sequence is CAISEPSQRGGSTDTQYF. The CDR3 DNA follows: TGTGCCATCAGTGAGCCAAGTCAGCGGGGGGGAAGCACAGATACGCAGTATTTT.

This chain links TRBV19 with TRBJ1-5, with D possibly TRBD1 on 5 matching bases. The germline CDR1 and CDR2 sequences are LNHDA and SQIVND (reference sequence). This CDR3 spans 14 amino acids. The V end lost 6 bases, the J end lost 6 bases, and 15 bases lay between the germline ends. The CDR3 spells CASRDGGAIQPQHF. CDR3 DNA: TGTGCCAGTAGGGACGGAGGGGCGATTCAGCCCCAGCATTTT.

This chain uses TRBV25-1 with TRBJ1-1; 7 bases fit TRBD1. The CDR3 extends over 14 amino acids. With V trimmed by 5 bases and J by 5 bases, 8 bases remained unmatched. Germline CDR1 MGHDK, CDR2 SYGVNS. The chain's CDR3 is CASSLSGQITEAFF. CDR3 bases: TGTGCCAGCAGTTTATCGGGACAGATTACTGAAGCTTTCTTT.

This chain connects TRBV28 to TRBJ2-3, with 10 nucleotides matching TRBD2. There are 14 residues in the CDR3. J gave up 6 bases and V 10 bases, and 10 bases lay outside the gene matches. Germline values: CDR1 MDHEN, CDR2 SYDVKM. DNA for the CDR3: TGTGCCACCTACCCAGCGGGGGGGGGCGATACGCAGTATTTT. Residues: CATYPAGGGDTQYF.

The rearrangement uses TRBV27 and TRBJ1-2; TRBD1 might be the D (6 bases). The CDR3 totals 11 residues. CDR1 MNHEY and CDR2 SMNVEV come from the germline V gene (reference sequence). The CDR3 reads CAGGSPGGYTF. For the CDR3, the DNA is TGTGCAGGGGGATCTCCGGGTGGCTACACCTTC.

The chain uses TRBV11-2 and TRBJ2-2; 7 bases map to TRBD1. Germline V gene data show CDR1 as SGHAT and CDR2 as FQNNGV. The CDR3 loop spans 14 amino acids. Losses at the gene ends were 6 bases for V and 1 base for J; bases not matched to a gene: 2. The CDR3 is CASRRTGNTGELFF. In DNA, the CDR3 is TGTGCCAGCAGGAGGACAGGGAACACCGGGGAGCTGTTTTTT.

The V gene is TRBV5-1, the J gene TRBJ2-1, with D possibly being TRBD2 (6 bases). Germline V gene sequence: CDR1 SGHRS, CDR2 YFSETQ. V gave up 4 bases and J gave up 7 bases, with 15 bases separating them. The length of the CDR3 is 14 residues. Here the CDR3 reads CASSPGLRGNEQFF. The CDR3 DNA sequence: TGCGCCAGCAGCCCGGGACTCCGCGGAAATGAGCAGTTCTTC.

CDR3 sequence reads: CASRGVGARTSGGDQDTQYF. The CDR3 nucleotides are TGTGCCAGTAGAGGTGTAGGGGCTCGTACTAGCGGGGGGGATCAAGATACGCAGTATTTT. The chain is built from TRBV7-8 and TRBJ2-3, with 13 bases lining up with TRBD2. The germline gives CDR1 SGHVS, CDR2 FQNEAQ. The V segment lost 9 bases and the J segment 5 bases; nucleotides outside the gene matches: 23. This CDR3 has 20 residues.

The chain recombines TRBV11-2 with TRBJ2-3, with 11 bases matching TRBD1. The CDR3 length is 15 residues. With V trimmed by 5 bases and J by 4 bases, 5 bases remained unmatched. Germline loops: CDR1 SGHAT, CDR2 FQNNGV. This chain's CDR3 is CASSPGQGASDTQYF. The DNA for the CDR3 is TGTGCCAGCAGCCCCGGACAGGGGGCCTCAGATACGCAGTATTTT.

The chain couples TRBV13 to TRBJ1-1; TRBD1 is a possible D gene (5 bases). CDR1 and CDR2 (germline): PRHDT, FYEKMQ (reference sequence). With 0 bases removed from V and 8 bases from J, the gap between germline ends came to 10 bases. The CDR3 covers 13 residues. CDR3 amino acids: CASSLGRQGEAFF. DNA for the CDR3: TGTGCCAGCAGCTTAGGCCGCCAGGGCGAAGCTTTCTTT. Variable domain in full (rest from reference TRBV13 and TRBJ1-1): AAGVIQSPRHLIKEKRETATLKCYPIPRHDTVYWYQQGPGQDPQFLISFYEKMQSDKGSIPDRFSAQQFSDYHSELNMSSLELGDSALYFCASSLGRQGEAFFGQGTRLTVV.

The J gene is TRBJ2-3, the V gene TRBV10-3; 9 bases line up with TRBD1. The ends lost 9 bases at V and 10 bases at J; junction bases unmatched: 11. The CDR3 consists of 13 residues. The germline CDR1 and CDR2 sequences are ENHRY and SYGVKD. CDR3 coding DNA: TGTGCCATAAACCGGGACAGGGTTTCAGCGCAGTATTTT. Amino acid sequence: CAINRDRVSAQYF.

The chain carries TRBV19 and TRBJ1-2; perhaps TRBD1 as D (6 bases). Germline-derived CDR1 and CDR2 are LNHDA and SQIVND (reference sequence). The CDR3 contains 15 residues. Trimming left V 4 bases short and J 4 bases short, with 16 bases between. CDR3 sequence reads: CASSTRTAGAYGYTF. DNA for the CDR3: TGTGCCAGTAGTACGAGGACAGCTGGAGCCTATGGCTACACCTTC.

A word on this clone: The identical CDR3 is also encoded by other nucleotide sequences in the sample. V gene TRBV28 combines with J gene TRBJ1-6; TRBD1 might be the D (6 bases). The V end was cut by 6 bases, the J end by 10 bases, with 16 bases between. The CDR3 sequence is 14 residues long. Germline V gene data show CDR1 as MDHEN and CDR2 as SYDVKM. CDR3: CASRRGGVRSPLHF. The CDR3 nucleotides read TGTGCCAGCAGAAGAGGGGGTGTAAGATCACCCCTCCACTTT.

This CDR3 reads CASSIQSGLSLDTQYF. The CDR3 nucleotides are TGTGCCAGTAGTATTCAAAGCGGATTGAGTTTAGATACGCAGTATTTT. The chain links TRBV19 to TRBJ2-3; D might be TRBD2 (5 bases). CDR1 and CDR2 from the germline V gene are LNHDA and SQIVND (reference sequence). This CDR3 region has 16 residues. V lost 3 bases, J lost 5 bases, and 18 bases lay in between.

Comment on this clone: An end of the junction does not agree with germline; a read error may underlie this. The J gene is TRBJ2-3, the V gene TRBV25-1, with D possibly being TRBD1 (5 bases). Germline V gene sequence: CDR1 MGHDK, CDR2 SYGVNS. CDR3 length: 15 amino acids. The CDR3 DNA sequence: TGTGCCAGCAGTAAAGCCGTGGGCCTCACAGGTACGCAGTATTTT. Translation gives CASSKAVGLTGTQYF.

The chain links TRBV9 to TRBJ2-5; D might be TRBD2 (5 bases). Trimming removed 2 bases from V and 3 bases from J, with 17 bases in between. Germline V lookup: CDR1 SGDLS, CDR2 YYNGEE. The CDR3 consists of 16 residues. The CDR3 here is CASSVGADLGEETQYF. As DNA, the CDR3 is TGTGCCAGCAGCGTCGGTGCCGATCTGGGAGAAGAGACCCAGTACTTC.

The genes are TRBV18 and TRBJ2-4, with TRBD1 matching 10 bases. Trimming at V came to 4 bases and at J to 7 bases, leaving 10 bases not matched to a gene. The CDR3 runs 16 residues. Germline CDR1 KGHSH, CDR2 LQKENI. CDR3 loop: CASSHLPAGQGNIQYF. In DNA, the CDR3 is TGTGCCAGCTCACACCTCCCCGCGGGACAGGGGAACATTCAGTACTTC.

This clone showed up just once. This chain connects TRBV19 to TRBJ1-5, with TRBD1 identical over 7 bases. J lost 0 bases, V lost 8 bases, and 4 bases had no gene match. Germline CDR1 LNHDA, CDR2 SQIVND (reference sequence). This CDR3 is built from 14 residues. The DNA for the CDR3 is TGTGCCAGTGGAGGGGGCCCTAGCAATCAGCCCCAGCATTTT. It encodes CASGGGPSNQPQHF.

The V gene is TRBV5-6, the J gene TRBJ2-3; tentatively, D is TRBD1 (6 bases). This CDR3 comprises 15 residues. Germline CDR1 is SGHDT and CDR2 is YYEEEE. Trimming removed 3 bases at V and 2 bases at J, with 13 bases between. CDR3 residues: CASSSTGTNTDTQYF. In DNA, the CDR3 is TGTGCCAGCAGCTCTACCGGGACAAACACAGATACGCAGTATTTT.

The chain has TRBV30 and TRBJ2-5, with a possible D match to TRBD2 (5 bases). Germline-derived CDR1 and CDR2 are GTSNPN and SVGIG (reference sequence). The germline V and J ends were trimmed by 0 bases and 5 bases, with 13 bases remaining between them. The length of the CDR3 is 14 residues. CDR3 protein: CAWSVRGSGETQYF. The CDR3 nucleotides read TGTGCCTGGAGTGTACGGGGTAGTGGGGAGACCCAGTACTTC.

V and J are TRBV19 and TRBJ2-1; 10 nucleotides line up with TRBD2. This CDR3 is built from 18 residues. Germline V gene data show CDR1 as LNHDA and CDR2 as SQIVND (reference sequence). With V trimmed by 1 base and J by 2 bases, 8 bases remained unmatched. The CDR3, as DNA: TGTGCCAGTAGTATAGGGAAGCGGGGGGGCAACCCCTACAATGAGCAGTTCTTC. This codes for CASSIGKRGGNPYNEQFF. The complete variable domain, with remaining parts taken from reference TRBV19 and TRBJ2-1, reads DGGITQSPKYLFRKEGQNVTLSCEQNLNHDAMYWYRQDPGQGLRLIYYSQIVNDFQKGDIAEGYSVSREKKESFPLTVTSAQKNPTAFYLCASSIGKRGGNPYNEQFFGPGTRLTVL.

The rearrangement uses TRBV28 and TRBJ1-1; D remains ambiguous. Trimming took off 10 bases at V and 4 bases at J, with 10 bases between the two ends. Germline CDR1 MDHEN, CDR2 SYDVKM. This CDR3 spans 11 amino acids. Here the CDR3 DNA reads TGTGCCACCGAAAGCGTCACTGAAGCTTTCTTT. Protein: CATESVTEAFF.

This clone was seen just once. The chain combines TRBV10-3 with TRBJ1-2, with TRBD1 matching 7 bases. V trimming: 1 base; J trimming: 7 bases; junction bases outside the gene matches: 9. Per the germline V gene, CDR1 is ENHRY and CDR2 is SYGVKD. The CDR3 length is 15 residues. This CDR3 is CAISEFGKGAPGYTF. DNA of the CDR3: TGTGCCATCAGTGAGTTTGGTAAGGGGGCGCCTGGCTACACCTTC.

This chain connects TRBV7-9 to TRBJ2-3; 13 bases agree with TRBD2. Germline lookup yields CDR1 SEHNR and CDR2 FQNEAQ (reference sequence). This CDR3 contains 17 residues. V lost 7 bases and J lost 9; bases outside the gene matches: 16. CDR3 protein: CASIPSAGTSGATTQYF. CDR3 DNA sequence: TGTGCCAGCATCCCCTCCGCCGGGACTAGCGGGGCCACAACGCAGTATTTT. Based on the CDR3 plus reference TRBV7-9 and TRBJ2-3, the full variable domain is DTGVSQNPRHKITKRGQNVTFRCDPISEHNRLYWYRQTLGQGPEFLTYFQNEAQLEKSRLLSDRFSAERPKGSFSTLEIQRTEQGDSAMYLCASIPSAGTSGATTQYFGPGTRLTVL.

V usage is TRBV2 and J usage is TRBJ2-1; TRBD2 agrees at 9 bases. The CDR3 contains 16 residues. Germline CDR1 SNHLY, CDR2 FYNNEI. Trimming at V came to 4 bases and at J to 2 bases, leaving 6 bases not matched to a gene. CDR3 DNA sequence: TGTGCCAGCAGTGCAGGTCGCGGGAGGGCCTACAATGAGCAGTTCTTC. This translates into CASSAGRGRAYNEQFF.

The chain employs TRBV11-1 and TRBJ1-5, with D unresolved. This CDR3 region has 14 residues. V was trimmed by 8 bases and J by 2 bases, leaving 13 bases between them. The germline V gene encodes CDR1 SGHAT and CDR2 FQDESV (reference sequence). The CDR3: CASPPCRGNQPQHF. CDR3 coding DNA: TGTGCCAGCCCCCCTTGCCGGGGCAATCAGCCCCAGCATTTT.

The CDR3: CASSSGGQGATYEQYF. The CDR3 DNA reads TGCGCCAGCAGCTCGGGTGGACAGGGCGCTACCTACGAGCAGTACTTC. The J gene is TRBJ2-7, the V gene TRBV5-1, with 8 bases fitting TRBD1. The V gene end was trimmed by 3 bases and the J gene end by 2 bases; junction bases not matched to a gene: 10. CDR1 and CDR2 (germline): SGHRS, YFSETQ. The CDR3 has 16 amino acids.